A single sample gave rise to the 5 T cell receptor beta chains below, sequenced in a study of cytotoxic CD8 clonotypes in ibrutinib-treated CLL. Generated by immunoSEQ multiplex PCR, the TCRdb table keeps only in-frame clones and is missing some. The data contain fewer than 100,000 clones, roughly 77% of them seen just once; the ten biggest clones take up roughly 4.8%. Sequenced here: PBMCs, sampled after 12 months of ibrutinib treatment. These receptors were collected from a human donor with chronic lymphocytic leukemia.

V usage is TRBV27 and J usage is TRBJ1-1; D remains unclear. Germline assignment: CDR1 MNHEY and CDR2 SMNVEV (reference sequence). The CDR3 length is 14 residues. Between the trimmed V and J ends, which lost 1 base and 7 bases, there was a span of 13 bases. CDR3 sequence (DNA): TGTGCCAGCAGTTTATGGCGGGATAGCGGTGAAGCTTTCTTT. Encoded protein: CASSLWRDSGEAFF.

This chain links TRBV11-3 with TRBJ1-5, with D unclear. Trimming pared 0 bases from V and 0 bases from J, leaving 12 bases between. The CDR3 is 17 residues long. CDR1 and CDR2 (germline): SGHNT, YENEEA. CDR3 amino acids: CASSLDSIQYSNQPQHF. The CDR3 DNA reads TGTGCCAGCAGCTTAGACTCGATACAGTATAGCAATCAGCCCCAGCATTTT.

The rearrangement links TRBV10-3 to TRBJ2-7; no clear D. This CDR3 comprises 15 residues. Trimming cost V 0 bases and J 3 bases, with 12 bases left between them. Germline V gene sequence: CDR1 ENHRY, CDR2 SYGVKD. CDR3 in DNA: TGTGCCATCAGTGAGTCGGGTGTTTATGGCTACGAGCAGTACTTC. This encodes CAISESGVYGYEQYF.

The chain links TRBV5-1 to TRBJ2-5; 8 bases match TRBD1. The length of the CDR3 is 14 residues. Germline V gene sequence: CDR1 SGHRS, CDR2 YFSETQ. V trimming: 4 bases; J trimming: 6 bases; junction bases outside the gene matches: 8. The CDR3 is CASSKDRDGKTQYF. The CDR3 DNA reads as TGCGCCAGCAGCAAGGACAGGGACGGGAAGACCCAGTACTTC. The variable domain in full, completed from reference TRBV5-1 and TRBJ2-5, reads KAGVTQTPRYLIKTRGQQVTLSCSPISGHRSVSWYQQTPGQGLQFLFEYFSETQRNKGNFPGRFSGRQFSNSRSEMNVSTLELGDSALYLCASSKDRDGKTQYFGPGTRLLVL.

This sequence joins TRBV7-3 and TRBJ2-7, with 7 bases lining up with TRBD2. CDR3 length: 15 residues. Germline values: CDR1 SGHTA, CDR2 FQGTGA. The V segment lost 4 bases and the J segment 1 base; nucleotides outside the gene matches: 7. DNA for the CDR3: TGTGCCAGCAGCTCCCGCACAGCGGGGTCCTACGAGCAGTACTTC. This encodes CASSSRTAGSYEQYF.